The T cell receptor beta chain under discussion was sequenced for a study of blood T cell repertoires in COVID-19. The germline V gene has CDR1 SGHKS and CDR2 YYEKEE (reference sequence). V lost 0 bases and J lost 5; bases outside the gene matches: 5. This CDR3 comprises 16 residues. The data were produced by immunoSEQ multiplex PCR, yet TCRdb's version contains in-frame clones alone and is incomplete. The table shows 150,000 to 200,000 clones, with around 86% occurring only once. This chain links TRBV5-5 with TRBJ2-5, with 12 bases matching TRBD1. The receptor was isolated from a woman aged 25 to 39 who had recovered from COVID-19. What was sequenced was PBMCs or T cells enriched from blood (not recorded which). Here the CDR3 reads CASSLAGTGGRETQYF. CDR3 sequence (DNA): TGTGCCAGCAGCTTGGCCGGGACAGGGGGCCGGGAGACCCAGTACTTC.